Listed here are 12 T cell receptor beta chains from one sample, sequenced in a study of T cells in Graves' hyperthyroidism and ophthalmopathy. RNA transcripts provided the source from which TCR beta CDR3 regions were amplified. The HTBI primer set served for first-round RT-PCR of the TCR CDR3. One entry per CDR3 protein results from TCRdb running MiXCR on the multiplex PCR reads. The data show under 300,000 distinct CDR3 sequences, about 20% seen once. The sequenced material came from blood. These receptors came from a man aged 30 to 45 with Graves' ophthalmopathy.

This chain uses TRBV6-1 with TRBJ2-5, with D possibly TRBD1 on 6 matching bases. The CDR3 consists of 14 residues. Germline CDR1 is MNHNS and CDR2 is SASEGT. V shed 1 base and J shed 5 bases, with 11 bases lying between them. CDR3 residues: CASSEEWGQETQYF. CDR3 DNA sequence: TGTGCCAGCAGTGAAGAATGGGGGCAGGAGACCCAGTACTTC.

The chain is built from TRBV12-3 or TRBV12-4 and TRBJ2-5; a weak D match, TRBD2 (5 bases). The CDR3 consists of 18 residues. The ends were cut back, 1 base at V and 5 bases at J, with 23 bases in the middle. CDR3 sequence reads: CASSLGPGRVARKETQYF. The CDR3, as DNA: TGTGCCAGCAGTTTAGGGCCCGGGCGGGTAGCTAGGAAGGAGACCCAGTACTTC.

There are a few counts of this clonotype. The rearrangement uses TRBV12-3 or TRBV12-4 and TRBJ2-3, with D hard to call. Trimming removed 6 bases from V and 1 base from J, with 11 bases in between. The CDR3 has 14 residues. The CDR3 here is CASRRRRGTDTQYF. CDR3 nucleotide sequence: TGTGCCAGCAGACGCCGCAGAGGCACAGATACGCAGTATTTT.

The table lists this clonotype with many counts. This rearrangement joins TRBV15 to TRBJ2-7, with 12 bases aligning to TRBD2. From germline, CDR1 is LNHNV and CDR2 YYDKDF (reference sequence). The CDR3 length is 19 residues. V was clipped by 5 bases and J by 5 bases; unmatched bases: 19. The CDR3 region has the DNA TGTGCCACCAGCTCCAAGACTAGCGGGAGAGAACCGAAGGGAGACGAGCAGTACTTC. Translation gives CATSSKTSGREPKGDEQYF.

CDR3 protein: CASSLLSFPSETQYF. The CDR3 nucleotides are TGTGCCAGCAGCTTATTGTCCTTCCCATCAGAGACCCAGTACTTC. The genes are TRBV7-9 and TRBJ2-5; D is unresolved. The germline V gene has CDR1 SEHNR and CDR2 FQNEAQ (reference sequence). V lost 2 bases and J lost 4, with 14 bases in between. The CDR3 loop spans 15 amino acids. Together with reference TRBV7-9 and TRBJ2-5, the CDR3 gives the full variable domain: DTGVSQNPRHKITKRGQNVTFRCDPISEHNRLYWYRQTLGQGPEFLTYFQNEAQLEKSRLLSDRFSAERPKGSFSTLEIQRTEQGDSAMYLCASSLLSFPSETQYFGPGTRLLVL.

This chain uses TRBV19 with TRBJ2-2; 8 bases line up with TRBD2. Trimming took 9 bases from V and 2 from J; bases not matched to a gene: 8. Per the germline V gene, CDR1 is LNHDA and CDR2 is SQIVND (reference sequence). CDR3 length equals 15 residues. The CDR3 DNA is TGTGCCAGCTACCGGGCGGGGGGAAACACCGGGGAGCTGTTTTTT. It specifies CASYRAGGNTGELFF.

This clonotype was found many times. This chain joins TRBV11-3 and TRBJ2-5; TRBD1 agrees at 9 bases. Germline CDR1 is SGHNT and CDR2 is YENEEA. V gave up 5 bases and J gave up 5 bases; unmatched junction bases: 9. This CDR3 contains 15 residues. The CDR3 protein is CASSRQGGIRETQYF. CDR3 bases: TGTGCCAGCAGCCGACAGGGGGGGATCCGTGAGACCCAGTACTTC.

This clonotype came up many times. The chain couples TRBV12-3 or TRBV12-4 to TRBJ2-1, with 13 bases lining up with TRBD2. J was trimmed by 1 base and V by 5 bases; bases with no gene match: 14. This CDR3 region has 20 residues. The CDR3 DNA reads TGTGCCAGCAGTCCCAATAAGTGGACTAGCGGGAGACGGTCCTACAATGAGCAGTTCTTC. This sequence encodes CASSPNKWTSGRRSYNEQFF.

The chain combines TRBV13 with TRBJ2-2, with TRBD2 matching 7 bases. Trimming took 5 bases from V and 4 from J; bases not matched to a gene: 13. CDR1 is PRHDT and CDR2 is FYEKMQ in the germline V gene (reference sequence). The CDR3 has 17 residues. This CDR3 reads CASSGAFSGGITGELFF. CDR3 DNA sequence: TGTGCCAGCAGCGGGGCTTTTTCGGGAGGAATCACCGGGGAGCTGTTTTTT. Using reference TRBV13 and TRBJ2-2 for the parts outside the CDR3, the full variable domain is AAGVIQSPRHLIKEKRETATLKCYPIPRHDTVYWYQQGPGQDPQFLISFYEKMQSDKGSIPDRFSAQQFSDYHSELNMSSLELGDSALYFCASSGAFSGGITGELFFGEGSRLTVL.

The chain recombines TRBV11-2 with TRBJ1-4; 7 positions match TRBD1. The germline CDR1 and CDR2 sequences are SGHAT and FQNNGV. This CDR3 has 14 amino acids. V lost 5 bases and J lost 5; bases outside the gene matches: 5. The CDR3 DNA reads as TGTGCCAGCAGCAACCCGACAGGGAATGAAAAACTGTTTTTT. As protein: CASSNPTGNEKLFF.

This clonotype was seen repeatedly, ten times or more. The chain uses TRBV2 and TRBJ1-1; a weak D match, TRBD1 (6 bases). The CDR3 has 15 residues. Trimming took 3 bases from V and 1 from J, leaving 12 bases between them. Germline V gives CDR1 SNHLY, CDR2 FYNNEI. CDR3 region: CASSEIQGRNTEAFF. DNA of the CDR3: TGTGCCAGCAGTGAGATACAGGGAAGGAACACTGAAGCTTTCTTT.

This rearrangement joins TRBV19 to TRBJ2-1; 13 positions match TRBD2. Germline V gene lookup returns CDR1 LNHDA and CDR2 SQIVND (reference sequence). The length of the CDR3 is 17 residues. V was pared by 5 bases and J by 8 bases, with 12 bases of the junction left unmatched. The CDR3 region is CASSLTTSGRALDEQFF. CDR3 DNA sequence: TGTGCCAGTAGTCTCACCACTAGCGGGAGGGCTCTTGATGAGCAGTTCTTC. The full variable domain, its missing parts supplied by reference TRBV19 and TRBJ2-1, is DGGITQSPKYLFRKEGQNVTLSCEQNLNHDAMYWYRQDPGQGLRLIYYSQIVNDFQKGDIAEGYSVSREKKESFPLTVTSAQKNPTAFYLCASSLTTSGRALDEQFFGPGTRLTVL.